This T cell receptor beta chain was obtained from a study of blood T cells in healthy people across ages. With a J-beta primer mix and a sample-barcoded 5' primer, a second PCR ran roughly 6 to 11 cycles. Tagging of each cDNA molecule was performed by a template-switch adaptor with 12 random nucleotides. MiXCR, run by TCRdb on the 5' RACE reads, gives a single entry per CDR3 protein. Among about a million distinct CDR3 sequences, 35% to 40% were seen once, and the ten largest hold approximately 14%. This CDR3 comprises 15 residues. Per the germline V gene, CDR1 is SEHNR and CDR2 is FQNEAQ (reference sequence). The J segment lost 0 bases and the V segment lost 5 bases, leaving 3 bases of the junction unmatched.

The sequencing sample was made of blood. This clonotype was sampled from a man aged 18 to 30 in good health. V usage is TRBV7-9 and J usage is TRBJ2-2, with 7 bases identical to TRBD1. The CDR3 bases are TGTGCCAGCAGCACTGGGACAGCGAACACCGGGGAGCTGTTTTTT. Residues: CASSTGTANTGELFF.